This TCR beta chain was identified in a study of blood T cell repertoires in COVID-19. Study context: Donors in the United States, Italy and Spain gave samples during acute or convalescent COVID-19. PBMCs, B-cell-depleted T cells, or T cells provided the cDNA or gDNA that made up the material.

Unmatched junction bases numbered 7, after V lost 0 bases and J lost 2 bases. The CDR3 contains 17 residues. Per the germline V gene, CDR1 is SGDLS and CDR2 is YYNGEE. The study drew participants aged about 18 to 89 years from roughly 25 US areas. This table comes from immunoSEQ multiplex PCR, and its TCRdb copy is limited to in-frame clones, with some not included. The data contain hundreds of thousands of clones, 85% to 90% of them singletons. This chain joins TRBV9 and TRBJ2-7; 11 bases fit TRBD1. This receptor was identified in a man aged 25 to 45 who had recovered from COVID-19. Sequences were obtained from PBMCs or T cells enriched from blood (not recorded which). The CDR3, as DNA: TGTGCCAGCAGCGTAGCTACTTTGGGACAGGGGGCCTACGAGCAGTACTTC. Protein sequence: CASSVATLGQGAYEQYF.